The 26 T cell receptor beta chains below come from one sample, sequenced in a study of vaccination and CD4 T cells after COVID-19. The Oncomine TCR Beta short-read assay was applied to DNA of cultured CD4+ T cells. In TCRdb, the PCR reads were re-called with MiXCR into one record per CDR3 protein. The table has around 19,000 distinct CDR3 sequences, around 45% seen once. Noted treatment: approximately nine-day PBMC culture with coronavirus spike peptide pools or control peptides (ViraFEST assay). These receptors' targets are unknown. Sequenced here: CD4+ T cells from blood, cultured in vitro, sampled after SARS-CoV-2 vaccination. Receptors were obtained from a human donor who had recovered from COVID-19.

The chain carries TRBV29-1 and TRBJ1-2; no reliable D call. Germline CDR1 SQVTM, CDR2 ANQGSEA. The CDR3 loop spans 15 amino acids. Trimming left V 1 base short and J 1 base short, with 13 bases between. The CDR3 sequence: CSVEASHEGNYGYTF. In DNA form, the CDR3 reads TGCAGCGTTGAAGCTAGTCACGAAGGTAACTATGGCTACACCTTC.

The chain links TRBV20-1 to TRBJ1-5; D is undetermined. This CDR3 comprises 13 residues. Trimming shortened V by 3 bases and J by 7 bases, and 13 bases separated the two germline ends. CDR1 and CDR2 (germline): DFQATT, SNEGSKA (reference sequence). The chain's CDR3 is CSASNPGGQPQHF. In DNA, the CDR3 is TGCAGTGCTAGCAACCCGGGAGGGCAGCCCCAGCATTTT.

The chain links TRBV19 to TRBJ1-1; D not resolved. V lost 7 bases and J 4 bases, leaving 13 bases between the germline ends. The CDR3 is 13 amino acids. Germline CDR1 and CDR2: LNHDA and SQIVND (reference sequence). CDR3 nucleotides: TGTGCCAGTACTCTGGGCAAATCCACTGAAGCTTTCTTT. Translation: CASTLGKSTEAFF.

This clonotype occurred a few times. This chain connects TRBV20-1 to TRBJ2-5, with TRBD2 matching over 10 bases. The CDR3 runs 13 residues. CDR1 and CDR2 from the germline V gene are DFQATT and SNEGSKA (reference sequence). With 6 bases clipped from V and 2 bases from J, the junction kept 3 bases outside the gene matches. The CDR3 DNA reads as TGCAGTGCCGGAGCGGGGGGGCAAGAGACCCAGTACTTC. Its protein product is CSAGAGGQETQYF.

This chain links TRBV23-1 with TRBJ2-5; 7 nucleotides line up with TRBD1. TRBV23-1 is an ORF, with its function uncertain. CDR3 length equals 18 residues. With 2 bases clipped from V and 5 bases from J, the junction kept 17 bases outside the gene matches. CDR3 sequence: CASSQPLTRQGRCETQYF. CDR3 sequence (DNA): TGCGCCAGCAGTCAACCCTTAACCCGACAGGGAAGGTGCGAGACCCAGTACTTC.

CDR3 sequence reads: CASSPVGSGHGELFF. The CDR3 nucleotides are TGTGCCAGCAGTCCTGTCGGTAGCGGCCACGGGGAGCTGTTTTTT. The chain is built from TRBV7-2 and TRBJ2-2; D possibly corresponds to TRBD2 (6 bases). The germline CDR1 and CDR2 sequences are SGHTA and FQGNSA. V dropped 6 bases and J dropped 7 bases, with 18 bases sitting between them. The CDR3 has 15 amino acids.

The gene calls are TRBV7-9 and TRBJ2-5; TRBD2 agrees at 10 bases. The CDR3 extends over 16 amino acids. CDR1 is SEHNR, CDR2 FQNEAQ, per germline (reference sequence). The junction had 10 bases not matched to a gene; V was cut back by 5 bases and J by 4 bases. Here the CDR3 DNA reads TGTGCCAGCAGCCCCAGGGCTAGCGGGGGTTTAGAGACCCAGTACTTC. Encoded protein: CASSPRASGGLETQYF.

This clonotype was counted between two and nine times. V and J are TRBV7-2 and TRBJ2-7; possibly TRBD1 for D (5 bases). Trimming stripped 1 base from V and 6 bases from J, with 16 bases between. Germline V lookup: CDR1 SGHTA, CDR2 FQGNSA. The CDR3 totals 15 residues. The CDR3 sequence: CASSLDSKGWSEQYF. As DNA, the CDR3 is TGTGCCAGCAGCTTAGATAGTAAGGGGTGGTCCGAGCAGTACTTC.

The rearrangement uses TRBV6-4 and TRBJ2-2, with D tentatively TRBD1 (6 bases). Trimming took off 5 bases at V and 4 bases at J, with 14 bases between the two ends. From germline, CDR1 is MRHNA and CDR2 SNTAGT. The CDR3 has 15 residues. The CDR3 DNA sequence: TGTGCCAGCAGTATACAAACAGGGTTCACCGGGGAGCTGTTTTTT. Translating gives CASSIQTGFTGELFF.

The chain uses TRBV15 and TRBJ2-7; D is ambiguous. CDR3 length: 13 residues. Per the germline V gene, CDR1 is LNHNV and CDR2 is YYDKDF (reference sequence). Trimming left V 5 bases short and J 2 bases short, with 10 bases between. The CDR3 DNA reads as TGTGCCACCAGCCCCCGAGTACCCTACGAGCAGTACTTC. Protein: CATSPRVPYEQYF.

This clonotype has a handful of counts. V usage is TRBV7-2 and J usage is TRBJ1-5, with 8 bases matching TRBD1. The length of the CDR3 is 17 residues. Germline loops: CDR1 SGHTA, CDR2 FQGNSA. V lost 1 base, J lost 1 base, and 6 bases stayed unmatched. For the CDR3, the DNA is TGTGCCAGCAGCTTAGTAGCAGGGGGCGAGAGCAATCAGCCCCAGCATTTT. It encodes CASSLVAGGESNQPQHF.

This clonotype was seen a handful of times. This chain joins TRBV30 and TRBJ1-5, with 8 bases fitting TRBD1. The V gene's germline CDR1 is GTSNPN and CDR2 SVGIG (reference sequence). J was trimmed by 5 bases and V by 0 bases; bases with no gene match: 0. This CDR3 has 13 amino acids. In nucleotides, the CDR3 is TGTGCCTGGAGTGTACAGGGGGATCAGCCCCAGCATTTT. Translated, it gives CAWSVQGDQPQHF.

The genes are TRBV28 and TRBJ2-1, with a possible D match to TRBD1 (7 bases). V was shortened by 6 bases and J by 7 bases, with 13 bases between the two germline ends. Per germline, CDR1 MDHEN and CDR2 SYDVKM. The CDR3 sequence is 13 residues long. In DNA form, the CDR3 reads TGTGCCAGCAGCTATTCAGGGGGGAATGAGCAGTTCTTC. This encodes CASSYSGGNEQFF.

The genes are TRBV10-1 and TRBJ1-2; D not certain. Germline lookup yields CDR1 WNHNN and CDR2 SYGVQD (reference sequence). The V end was cut by 0 bases, the J end by 8 bases, with 16 bases between. CDR3 length: 15 residues. The CDR3 nucleotides are TGCGCCAGCAGTGAGTCGGTCTCGGGCCCAACCGGCTACACCTTC. Encoded protein: CASSESVSGPTGYTF.

V gene TRBV5-4 combines with J gene TRBJ2-5; either TRBD1 or TRBD2 may fit D (5 bases each). Trimming cost V 3 bases and J 9 bases, with 18 bases left between them. This CDR3 is built from 14 residues. Per germline, CDR1 SGHNT and CDR2 YYREEE (reference sequence). The DNA for the CDR3 is TGTGCCAGCAGCTCGGGGCCTCCAAACCGGGCCCAGTACTTC. Protein sequence: CASSSGPPNRAQYF.

The chain's CDR3 is CATSGSGGNTGELFF. CDR3 nucleotides: TGTGCCACCAGTGGGTCTGGGGGGAACACCGGGGAGCTGTTTTTT. The chain couples TRBV24-1 to TRBJ2-2, with D perhaps given as TRBD1 or TRBD2 (5 bases each). The germline CDR1 and CDR2 sequences are KGHDR and SFDVKD. V gave up 5 bases and J gave up 1 base, with 10 bases separating them. The CDR3 extends over 15 amino acids.

This chain joins TRBV11-3 and TRBJ2-1; TRBD2 matches 12 bases. CDR3 size: 14 residues. Unmatched junction bases numbered 2, after V lost 4 bases and J lost 7 bases. Germline lookup yields CDR1 SGHNT and CDR2 YENEEA. The CDR3 DNA reads TGTGCCAGCAGCTCCGGACTAGCGGGGAATGAGCAGTTCTTC. This codes for CASSSGLAGNEQFF.

The gene calls are TRBV7-2 and TRBJ1-2; a weak D match, TRBD1 (6 bases). Germline-derived CDR1 and CDR2 are SGHTA and FQGNSA. This CDR3 contains 14 residues. V was clipped by 1 base and J by 7 bases, with 13 bases between them. The CDR3, as DNA: TGTGCCAGCAGCTTAGTGGGGACATATGGTGGCTACACCTTC. Translated: CASSLVGTYGGYTF.

The sample holds a few counts of this clonotype. The J gene is TRBJ2-5, the V gene TRBV6-2 or TRBV6-3; 8 positions match TRBD2. Losses at the gene ends were 0 bases for V and 4 bases for J; bases not matched to a gene: 4. The germline V gene has CDR1 MNHEY and CDR2 SVGEGT. The CDR3 loop spans 15 amino acids. Written as DNA, the CDR3 is TGTGCCAGCAGTTACTCGACGCGGGGGGCAGAGACCCAGTACTTC. It encodes CASSYSTRGAETQYF.

This clonotype occurred a few times. This chain joins TRBV7-8 and TRBJ1-1, with D perhaps TRBD1 (6 bases). V was pared by 3 bases and J by 0 bases, with 14 bases between. Germline values: CDR1 SGHVS, CDR2 FQNEAQ. This CDR3 is 16 amino acids long. CDR3 sequence reads: CASSFSGQGMNTEAFF. The CDR3 coding sequence is TGTGCCAGCAGCTTTAGTGGGCAGGGGATGAACACTGAAGCTTTCTTT.

The CDR3 reads CAWSVQLAETQYF. Here the CDR3 DNA reads TGTGCCTGGAGTGTACAACTAGCGGAGACCCAGTACTTC. The chain uses TRBV30 and TRBJ2-5; 7 positions match TRBD2. This CDR3 contains 13 residues. With V trimmed by 0 bases and J by 5 bases, 3 bases remained unmatched. From germline, CDR1 is GTSNPN and CDR2 SVGIG (reference sequence).

V is TRBV18 and J is TRBJ2-3; 14 bases agree with TRBD2. V was pared by 6 bases and J by 4 bases, with 18 bases of the junction left unmatched. CDR1 is KGHSH, CDR2 LQKENI, per germline. This CDR3 has 20 amino acids. The CDR3 nucleotides are TGTGCCAGCTCCCACAGACTAGCGGGGGGGCCGCTAATAAGTGCAGATACGCAGTATTTT. Residues: CASSHRLAGGPLISADTQYF.

This chain joins TRBV27 and TRBJ1-5; D is ambiguous. CDR3 length: 14 residues. The germline gives CDR1 MNHEY, CDR2 SMNVEV (reference sequence). Trimming pared 2 bases from V and 4 bases from J, leaving 9 bases between. The CDR3 reads CASSLDRLNQPQHF. CDR3 nucleotide sequence: TGTGCCAGCAGTTTAGATCGGCTTAATCAGCCCCAGCATTTT.

This clonotype was counted between two and nine times. The genes are TRBV15 and TRBJ2-1; 10 nucleotides line up with TRBD2. J lost 7 bases, V lost 0 bases, and 3 bases had no gene match. Germline V gene sequence: CDR1 LNHNV, CDR2 YYDKDF (reference sequence). The CDR3 is 15 amino acids. The CDR3 protein is CATSRDPSGRNEQFF. CDR3 sequence (DNA): TGTGCCACCAGCAGAGACCCTAGCGGGAGAAATGAGCAGTTCTTC.

The chain has TRBV6-1 and TRBJ2-4; 7 bases agree with TRBD2. The germline V gene has CDR1 MNHNS and CDR2 SASEGT. The CDR3 spans 20 residues. After removal of 4 bases from V and 0 bases from J, the junction contained 18 bases not matched to a gene. CDR3 region: CASSGREDGIVLLAKNIQYF. The DNA of the CDR3 is TGTGCCAGCAGTGGTCGGGAGGACGGCATCGTCTTATTAGCCAAAAACATTCAGTACTTC.

V gene TRBV25-1 combines with J gene TRBJ1-2, with a tentative D call TRBD1 (6 bases). This CDR3 comprises 14 residues. Germline loops: CDR1 MGHDK, CDR2 SYGVNS. With 2 bases removed from V and 2 bases from J, the gap between germline ends came to 9 bases. This CDR3 is CASSEQGRNYGYTF. For the CDR3, the DNA is TGTGCCAGCAGTGAACAGGGGCGAAACTATGGCTACACCTTC.